This record looks at one TCR beta chain sequence and its context. The data derive from a study of blood T cell repertoires in COVID-19. Some clones are missing from TCRdb's copy, which holds only in-frame ones; the method was immunoSEQ multiplex PCR. The table lists fewer than 80,000 clones, 85% to 90% of them singletons. J was trimmed by 6 bases and V by 8 bases; bases with no gene match: 18. The CDR3 has 19 residues. From germline, CDR1 is MDHEN and CDR2 SYDVKM. The sequencing sample was made of peripheral blood. The chain couples TRBV28 to TRBJ2-2, with TRBD2 matching 13 bases. This TCR came from a man between 65 and 80 years old with acute or convalescent COVID-19. CDR3: CASSGTSGILRKLAGELFF. CDR3 coding DNA: TGTGCCAGCTCGGGGACTAGCGGGATACTTAGGAAACTCGCCGGGGAGCTGTTTTTT.